This TCR beta chain is from a study of T cell responses to AZD1222 COVID-19 vaccine. TCRdb's table, derived via immunoSEQ multiplex PCR, lists solely in-frame clones and lacks some. The sample consists of 85,000 to 130,000 clones, roughly 88% of them appearing once. Germline V gene data show CDR1 as PRHDT and CDR2 as FYEKMQ (reference sequence). This CDR3 has 15 residues. Trimming took 5 bases from V and 4 from J; bases not matched to a gene: 6. The gene calls are TRBV13 and TRBJ2-7, with TRBD1 matching over 12 bases. The TCR was taken from an adult who received the AZD1222 COVID-19 vaccine. Source: peripheral blood, taken 28 days after the second AZD1222 dose. CDR3 in DNA: TGTGCCAGCAGCCTCGGGACAGGGGGCTTGTACGAGCAGTACTTC. Translation gives CASSLGTGGLYEQYF.